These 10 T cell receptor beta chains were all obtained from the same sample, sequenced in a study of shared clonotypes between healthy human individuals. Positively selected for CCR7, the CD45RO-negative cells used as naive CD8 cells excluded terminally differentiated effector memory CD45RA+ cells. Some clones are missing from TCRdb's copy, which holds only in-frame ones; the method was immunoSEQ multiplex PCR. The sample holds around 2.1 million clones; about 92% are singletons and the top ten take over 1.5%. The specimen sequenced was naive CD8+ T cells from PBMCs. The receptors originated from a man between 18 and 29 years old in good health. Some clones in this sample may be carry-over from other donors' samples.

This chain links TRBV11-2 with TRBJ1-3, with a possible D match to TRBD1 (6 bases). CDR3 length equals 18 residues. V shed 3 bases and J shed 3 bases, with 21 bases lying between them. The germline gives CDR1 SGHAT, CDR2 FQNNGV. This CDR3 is CASSFWPRTGSGGNTIYF. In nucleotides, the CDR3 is TGTGCCAGCAGCTTTTGGCCGCGTACAGGGTCGGGTGGAAACACCATATATTTT.

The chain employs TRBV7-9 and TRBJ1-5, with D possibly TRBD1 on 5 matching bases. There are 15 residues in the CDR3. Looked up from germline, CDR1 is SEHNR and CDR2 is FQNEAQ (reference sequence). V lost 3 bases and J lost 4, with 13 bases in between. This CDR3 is CASSFEGQRNQPQHF. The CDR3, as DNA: TGTGCCAGCAGCTTCGAAGGACAAAGAAATCAGCCCCAGCATTTT. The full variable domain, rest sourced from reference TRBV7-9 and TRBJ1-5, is DTGVSQNPRHKITKRGQNVTFRCDPISEHNRLYWYRQTLGQGPEFLTYFQNEAQLEKSRLLSDRFSAERPKGSFSTLEIQRTEQGDSAMYLCASSFEGQRNQPQHFGDGTRLSIL.

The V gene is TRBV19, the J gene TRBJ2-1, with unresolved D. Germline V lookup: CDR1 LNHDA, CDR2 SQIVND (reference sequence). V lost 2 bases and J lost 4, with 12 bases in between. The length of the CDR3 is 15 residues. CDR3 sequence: CASSIQFSVYNEQFF. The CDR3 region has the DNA TGTGCCAGTAGTATACAGTTTTCAGTATACAATGAGCAGTTCTTC.

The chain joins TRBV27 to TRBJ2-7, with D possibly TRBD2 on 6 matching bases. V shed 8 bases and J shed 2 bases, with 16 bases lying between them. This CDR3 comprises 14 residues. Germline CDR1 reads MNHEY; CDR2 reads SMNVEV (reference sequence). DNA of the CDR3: TGTGCCAGCTCTCCCCCAGGGACTGCCTACGAGCAGTACTTC. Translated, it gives CASSPPGTAYEQYF.

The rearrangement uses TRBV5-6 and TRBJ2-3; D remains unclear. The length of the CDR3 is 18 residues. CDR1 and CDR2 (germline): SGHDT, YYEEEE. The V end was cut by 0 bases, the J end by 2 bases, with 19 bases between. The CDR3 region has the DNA TGTGCCAGCAGCTTGGTACGGCGAGTCCTCGCAGACACAGATACGCAGTATTTT. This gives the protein CASSLVRRVLADTDTQYF.

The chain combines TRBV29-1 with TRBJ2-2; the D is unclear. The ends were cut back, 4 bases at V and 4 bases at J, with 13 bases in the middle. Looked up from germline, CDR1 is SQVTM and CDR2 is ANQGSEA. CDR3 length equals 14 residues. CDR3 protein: CSVAGHRGTGELFF. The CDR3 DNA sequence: TGCAGCGTTGCCGGGCATCGAGGCACCGGGGAGCTGTTTTTT.

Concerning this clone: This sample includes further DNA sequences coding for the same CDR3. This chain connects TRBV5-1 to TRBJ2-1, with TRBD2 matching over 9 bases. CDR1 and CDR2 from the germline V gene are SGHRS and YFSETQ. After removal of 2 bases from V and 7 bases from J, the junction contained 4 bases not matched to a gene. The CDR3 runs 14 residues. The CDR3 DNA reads TGCGCCAGCAGCTTCGCGGGAGGGCCAAATGAGCAGTTCTTC. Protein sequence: CASSFAGGPNEQFF.

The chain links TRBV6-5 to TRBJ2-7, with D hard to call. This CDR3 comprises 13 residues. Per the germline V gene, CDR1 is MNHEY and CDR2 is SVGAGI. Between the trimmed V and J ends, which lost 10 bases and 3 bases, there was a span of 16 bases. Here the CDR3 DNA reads TGTGCCACCCGCCGGAGATCCTACTACGAGCAGTACTTC. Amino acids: CATRRRSYYEQYF.

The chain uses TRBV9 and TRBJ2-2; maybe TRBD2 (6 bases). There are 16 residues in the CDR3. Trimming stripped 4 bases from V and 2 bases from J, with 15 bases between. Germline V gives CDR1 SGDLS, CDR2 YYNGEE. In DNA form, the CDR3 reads TGTGCCAGCAGCCCGAGGCTGGGGGGAAACACCGGGGAGCTGTTTTTT. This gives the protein CASSPRLGGNTGELFF.

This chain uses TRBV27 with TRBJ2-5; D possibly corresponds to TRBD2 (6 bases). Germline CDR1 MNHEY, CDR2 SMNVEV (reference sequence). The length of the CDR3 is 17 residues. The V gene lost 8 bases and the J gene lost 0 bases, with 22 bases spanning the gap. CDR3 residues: CASATLGGIKYQETQYF. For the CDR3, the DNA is TGTGCCAGCGCTACCCTAGGAGGGATAAAGTACCAAGAGACCCAGTACTTC.